This T cell receptor beta chain was obtained from a study of beta chain features in type 1 diabetes. V was trimmed by 6 bases and J by 7 bases, leaving 13 bases between them. The CDR3 length is 13 residues. Germline V gene data show CDR1 as SGHAT and CDR2 as FQNNGV. This clone has just a few counts. The study reverse transcribed the entire isolated RNA, so it sequenced expressed TCRB transcripts. Measured with immunoSEQ multiplex PCR; TCRdb has only the in-frame clones, and not every one. Counted here are roughly 400,000 clones, about 15% occurring once; the ten biggest clones make up under 0.02%. The rearrangement links TRBV11-2 to TRBJ2-1; D may be TRBD1 (6 bases). What was sequenced was naive CD4+ T cells from blood. The clonotype comes from a woman in her late teens or twenties in good health. CDR3: CASSVQGRNEQFF. CDR3 bases: TGTGCCAGCAGTGTTCAGGGGCGGAATGAGCAGTTCTTC.